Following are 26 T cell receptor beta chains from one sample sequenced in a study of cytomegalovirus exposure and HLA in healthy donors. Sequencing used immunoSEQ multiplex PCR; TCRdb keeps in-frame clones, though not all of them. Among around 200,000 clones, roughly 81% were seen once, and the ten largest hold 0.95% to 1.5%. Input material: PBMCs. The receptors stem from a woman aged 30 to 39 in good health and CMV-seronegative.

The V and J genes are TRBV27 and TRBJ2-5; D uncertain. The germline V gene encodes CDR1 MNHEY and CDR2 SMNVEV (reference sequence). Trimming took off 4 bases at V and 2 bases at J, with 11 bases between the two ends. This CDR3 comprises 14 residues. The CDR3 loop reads CASSSRGTQETQYF. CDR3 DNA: TGTGCCAGCAGTTCCCGCGGTACTCAAGAGACCCAGTACTTC.

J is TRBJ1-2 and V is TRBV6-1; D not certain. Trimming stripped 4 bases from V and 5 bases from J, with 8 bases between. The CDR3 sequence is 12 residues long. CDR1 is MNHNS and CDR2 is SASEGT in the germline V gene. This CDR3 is CASSVGGYGYTF. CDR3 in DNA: TGTGCCAGCAGTGTGGGAGGGTATGGCTACACCTTC.

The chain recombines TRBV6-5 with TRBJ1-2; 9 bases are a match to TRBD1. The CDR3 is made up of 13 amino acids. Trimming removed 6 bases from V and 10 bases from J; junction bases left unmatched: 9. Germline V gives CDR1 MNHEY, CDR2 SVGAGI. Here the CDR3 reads CASSLPGQGHYTF. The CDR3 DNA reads TGTGCCAGCAGCCTCCCAGGACAGGGGCACTACACCTTC.

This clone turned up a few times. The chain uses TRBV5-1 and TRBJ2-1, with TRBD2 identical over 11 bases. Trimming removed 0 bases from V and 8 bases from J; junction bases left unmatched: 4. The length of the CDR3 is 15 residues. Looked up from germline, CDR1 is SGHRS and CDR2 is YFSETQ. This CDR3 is CASSLASGGKDEQFF. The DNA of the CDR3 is TGCGCCAGCAGCTTGGCTAGCGGGGGGAAGGATGAGCAGTTCTTC. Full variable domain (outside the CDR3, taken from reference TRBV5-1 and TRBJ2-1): KAGVTQTPRYLIKTRGQQVTLSCSPISGHRSVSWYQQTPGQGLQFLFEYFSETQRNKGNFPGRFSGRQFSNSRSEMNVSTLELGDSALYLCASSLASGGKDEQFFGPGTRLTVL.

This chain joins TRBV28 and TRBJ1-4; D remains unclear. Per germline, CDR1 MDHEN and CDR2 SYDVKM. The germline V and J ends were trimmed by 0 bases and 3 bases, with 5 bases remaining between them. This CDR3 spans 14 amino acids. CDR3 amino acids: CASSLWSANEKLFF. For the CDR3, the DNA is TGTGCCAGCAGTTTATGGTCGGCTAATGAAAAACTGTTTTTT.

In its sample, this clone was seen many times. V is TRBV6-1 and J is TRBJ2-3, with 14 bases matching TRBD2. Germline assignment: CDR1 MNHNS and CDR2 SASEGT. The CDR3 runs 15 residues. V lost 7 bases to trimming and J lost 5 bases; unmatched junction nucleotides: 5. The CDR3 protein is CASTGLAGGIDTQYF. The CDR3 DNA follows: TGTGCCAGCACCGGACTAGCGGGAGGTATAGATACGCAGTATTTT.

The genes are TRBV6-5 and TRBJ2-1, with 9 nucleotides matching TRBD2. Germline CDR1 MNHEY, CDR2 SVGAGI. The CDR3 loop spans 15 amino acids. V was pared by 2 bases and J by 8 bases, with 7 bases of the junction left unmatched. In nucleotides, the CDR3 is TGTGCCAGCAGTTACCAGGTAGCGGGGGCTTATGAGCAGTTCTTC. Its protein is CASSYQVAGAYEQFF.

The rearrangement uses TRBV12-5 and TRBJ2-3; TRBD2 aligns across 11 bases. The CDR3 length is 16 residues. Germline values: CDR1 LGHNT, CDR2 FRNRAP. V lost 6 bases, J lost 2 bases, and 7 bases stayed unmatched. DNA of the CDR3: TGTGCTAGTGGACTGGGGACTAGCGGTCCCACAGATACGCAGTATTTT. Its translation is CASGLGTSGPTDTQYF.

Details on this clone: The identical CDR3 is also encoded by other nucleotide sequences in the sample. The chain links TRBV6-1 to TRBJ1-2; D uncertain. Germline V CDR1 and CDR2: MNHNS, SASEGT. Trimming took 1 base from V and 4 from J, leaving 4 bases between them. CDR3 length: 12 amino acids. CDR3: CASSEGSYGYTF. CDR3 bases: TGTGCCAGCAGTGAAGGCAGCTATGGCTACACCTTC.

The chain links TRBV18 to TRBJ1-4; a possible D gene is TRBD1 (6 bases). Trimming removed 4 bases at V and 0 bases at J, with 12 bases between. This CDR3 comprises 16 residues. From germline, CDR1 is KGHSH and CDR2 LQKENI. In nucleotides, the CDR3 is TGTGCCAGCTCACAAAGACAGGTCCCAACTAATGAAAAACTGTTTTTT. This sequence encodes CASSQRQVPTNEKLFF.

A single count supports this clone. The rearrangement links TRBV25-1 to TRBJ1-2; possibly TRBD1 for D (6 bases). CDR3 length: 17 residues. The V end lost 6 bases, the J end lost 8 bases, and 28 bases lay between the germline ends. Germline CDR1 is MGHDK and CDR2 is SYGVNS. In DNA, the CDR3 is TGTGCCAGCAGAGGGGGGGGGCAGGGGAGGTTCTCGCGAGGCTACACCTTC. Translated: CASRGGGQGRFSRGYTF.

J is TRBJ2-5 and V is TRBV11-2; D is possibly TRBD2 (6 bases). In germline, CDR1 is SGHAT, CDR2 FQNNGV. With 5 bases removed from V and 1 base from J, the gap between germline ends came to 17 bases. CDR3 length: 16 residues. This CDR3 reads CASSGRRGIFQETQYF. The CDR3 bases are TGTGCCAGCAGCGGTCGGAGGGGAATTTTCCAAGAGACCCAGTACTTC.

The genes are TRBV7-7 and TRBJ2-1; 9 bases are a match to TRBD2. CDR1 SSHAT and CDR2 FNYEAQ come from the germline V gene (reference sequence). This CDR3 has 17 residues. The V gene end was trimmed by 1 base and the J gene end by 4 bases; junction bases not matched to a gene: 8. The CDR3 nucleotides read TGTGCCAGCAGCTTAGGACATAGCGGGAGATTGTACAATGAGCAGTTCTTC. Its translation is CASSLGHSGRLYNEQFF.

Here the CDR3 reads CAWRDRGPEKLFF. The CDR3 bases are TGTGCCTGGAGGGACAGGGGGCCTGAAAAACTGTTTTTT. V is TRBV30 and J is TRBJ1-4; TRBD1 aligns across 11 bases. This CDR3 spans 13 amino acids. Per the germline V gene, CDR1 is GTSNPN and CDR2 is SVGIG (reference sequence). V was pared by 3 bases and J by 7 bases, with 1 base of the junction left unmatched.

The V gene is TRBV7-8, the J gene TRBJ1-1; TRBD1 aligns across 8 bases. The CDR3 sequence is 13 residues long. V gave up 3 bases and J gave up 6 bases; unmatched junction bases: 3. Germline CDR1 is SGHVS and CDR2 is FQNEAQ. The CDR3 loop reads CASSFPGQAEAFF. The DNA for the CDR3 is TGTGCCAGCAGCTTCCCGGGACAGGCTGAAGCTTTCTTT.

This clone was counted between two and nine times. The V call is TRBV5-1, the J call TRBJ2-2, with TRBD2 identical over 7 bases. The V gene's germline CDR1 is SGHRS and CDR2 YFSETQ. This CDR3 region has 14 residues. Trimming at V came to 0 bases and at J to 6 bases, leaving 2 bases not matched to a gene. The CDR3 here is CASSLGLAPGELFF. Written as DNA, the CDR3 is TGCGCCAGCAGCTTGGGACTAGCCCCCGGGGAGCTGTTTTTT.

In DNA, the CDR3 is TGCGCCAGCAGCTCTAGGACTCCTTCCTACGAGCAGTACTTC. It specifies CASSSRTPSYEQYF. V usage is TRBV5-1 and J usage is TRBJ2-7, with a weak D call TRBD2 (5 bases). The V gene lost 3 bases and the J gene lost 1 base, with 11 bases spanning the gap. From germline, CDR1 is SGHRS and CDR2 YFSETQ. This CDR3 is built from 14 residues.

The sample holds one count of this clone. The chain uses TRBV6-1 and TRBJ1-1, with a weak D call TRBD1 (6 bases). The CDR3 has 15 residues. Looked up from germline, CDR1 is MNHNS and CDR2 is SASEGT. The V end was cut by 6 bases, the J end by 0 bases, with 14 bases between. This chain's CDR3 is CASSAGDLLNTEAFF. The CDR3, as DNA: TGTGCCAGCAGCGCAGGGGATTTACTGAACACTGAAGCTTTCTTT.

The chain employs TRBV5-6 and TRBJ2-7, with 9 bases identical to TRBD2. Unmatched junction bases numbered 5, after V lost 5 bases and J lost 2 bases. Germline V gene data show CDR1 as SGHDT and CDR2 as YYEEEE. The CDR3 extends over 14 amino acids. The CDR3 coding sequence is TGTGCCAGCAGTCCTATAGCGGGGGCCTACGAGCAGTACTTC. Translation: CASSPIAGAYEQYF. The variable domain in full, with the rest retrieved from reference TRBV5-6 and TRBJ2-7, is DAGVTQSPTHLIKTRGQQVTLRCSPKSGHDTVSWYQQALGQGPQFIFQYYEEEERQRGNFPDRFSGHQFPNYSSELNVNALLLGDSALYLCASSPIAGAYEQYFGPGTRLTVT.

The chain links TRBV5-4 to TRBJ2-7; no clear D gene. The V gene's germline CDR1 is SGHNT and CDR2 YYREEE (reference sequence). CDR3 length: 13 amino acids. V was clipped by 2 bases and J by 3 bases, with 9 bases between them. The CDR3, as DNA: TGTGCCAGCAGCTTCCAGGAAAACTACGAGCAGTACTTC. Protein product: CASSFQENYEQYF. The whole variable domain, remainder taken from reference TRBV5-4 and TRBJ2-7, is ETGVTQSPTHLIKTRGQQVTLRCSSQSGHNTVSWYQQALGQGPQFIFQYYREEENGRGNFPPRFSGLQFPNYSSELNVNALELDDSALYLCASSFQENYEQYFGPGTRLTVT.

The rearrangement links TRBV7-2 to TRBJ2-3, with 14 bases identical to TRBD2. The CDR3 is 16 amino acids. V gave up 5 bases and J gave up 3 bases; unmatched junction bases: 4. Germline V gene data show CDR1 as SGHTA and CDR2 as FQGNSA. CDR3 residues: CASSPGLAGATDTQYF. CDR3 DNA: TGTGCCAGCAGCCCGGGACTAGCGGGAGCGACAGATACGCAGTATTTT.

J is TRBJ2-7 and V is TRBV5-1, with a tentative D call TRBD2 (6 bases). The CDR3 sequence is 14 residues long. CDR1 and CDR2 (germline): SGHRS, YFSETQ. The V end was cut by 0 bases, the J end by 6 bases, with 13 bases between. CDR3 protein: CASSLGGGAFEQYF. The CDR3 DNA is TGCGCCAGCAGCTTGGGTGGAGGGGCGTTCGAGCAGTACTTC.

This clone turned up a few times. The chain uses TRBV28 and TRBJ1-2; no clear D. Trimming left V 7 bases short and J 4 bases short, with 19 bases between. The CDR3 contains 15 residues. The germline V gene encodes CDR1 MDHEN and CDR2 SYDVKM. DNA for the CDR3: TGTGCCAGCACCATCCCGAGGGTAGAGGGCTATGGCTACACCTTC. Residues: CASTIPRVEGYGYTF.

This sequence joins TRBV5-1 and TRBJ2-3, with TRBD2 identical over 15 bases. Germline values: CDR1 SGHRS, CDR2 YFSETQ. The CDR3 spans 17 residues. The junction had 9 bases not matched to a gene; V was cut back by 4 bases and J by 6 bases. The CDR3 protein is CASSIGTSGRRADTQYF. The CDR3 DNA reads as TGCGCCAGCAGCATCGGGACTAGCGGGAGGAGGGCGGATACGCAGTATTTT.

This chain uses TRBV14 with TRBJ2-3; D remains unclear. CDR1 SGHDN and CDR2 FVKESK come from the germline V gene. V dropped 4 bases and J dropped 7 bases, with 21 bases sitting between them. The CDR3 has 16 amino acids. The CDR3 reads CASSRDPWLPENTQYF. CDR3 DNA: TGTGCCAGCAGCCGAGATCCTTGGCTCCCGGAGAATACGCAGTATTTT.

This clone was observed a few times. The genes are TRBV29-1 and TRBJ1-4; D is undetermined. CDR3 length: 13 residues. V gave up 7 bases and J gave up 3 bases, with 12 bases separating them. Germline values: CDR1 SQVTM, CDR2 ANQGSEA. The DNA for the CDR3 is TGCAGCGGCCGCGAGACATCTAATGAAAAACTGTTTTTT. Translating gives CSGRETSNEKLFF.